This T cell receptor beta chain was obtained from a study of identical twins (dated by TCRdb to 2015 to 2016). A note on the overall study: TCR alpha and beta repertoires from monozygotic twins, unrelated adults of various ages and cord blood were deep-sequenced to test whether fetal clonotypes persist. To rule out contamination, replicate twin experiments were performed at different times with different library preparation protocols.

Libraries were made using 5' RACE. Sequenced using an Illumina HiSeq 2000. A universal primer binding site was introduced by template switching, and a unique molecular identifier was present in the final cDNA, enabling accurate counting of TCR cDNA molecules. First-strand cDNA for TCR alpha and beta chains was synthesized from specific primers in the conserved constant-segment region. To control for contamination, every cDNA library carried two barcodes: a SMART-Mk sample barcode plus Illumina barcodes. TruSeq adapter sequences, together with Illumina sample barcodes, were added in two successive PCR steps. TCR alpha and beta cDNA libraries were sequenced on the Illumina HiSeq platform with custom primers. The study's own analysis went as follows. MiGEC processed the raw reads to extract unique molecular identifiers, while MiXCR was used to determine the CDR3 positions. For each individual, recombination models were inferred using an EM algorithm with the repgenHMM and IGoR tools. Shared clonotypes were analyzed with the tcR package in R, and sharing was normalized by the product of cloneset sizes. To study raw recombination without the effects of thymic and clonal selection, out-of-frame nonproductive sequences were analyzed. TCRdb itself trimmed the public reads at Q25 with fastp, ran MiXCR and retained productive beta chains. A single entry per CDR3 protein holds the most common genes and DNA from its merged rows. TCRdb, rather than the study authors, made the V and J calls. Within this sample are roughly 290,000 distinct CDR3 sequences, with about 8.1% of them counted one time only. The top ten clonotypes cover more than 2% of the sample.

What the study reported, not specific to this receptor: Invariant T cells such as MAIT and iNKT could partly confound zero-insertion analyses, though diverse VJ usage argued against this for most clonotypes. The excess sharing between twins in beta out-of-frame sequences was weaker because fewer shared sequences reduced the signal-to-noise ratio. Because the same donors could not be followed over many years, the conclusions relied on cross-sectional statistical analysis. Compared with coincidental sharing between unrelated individuals, an excess of low generation-probability sequences was observed among out-of-frame TCR alpha sequences shared between twins. Recombination models systematically underestimated out-of-frame TCR alpha sharing in monozygotic twins but agreed with sharing between unrelated individuals. Fewer insertions were carried by abundant cord blood beta clonotypes, a similar but weaker trend appeared in young adult naive repertoires, and no such trend appeared in memory repertoires.

In regard to this clonotype: What antigen it recognizes has not been identified. Base qualities are missing; no much larger clone stands one base away.

V is reduced by 5 bases and J by 5 bases, leaving a spacing of 13 bases between them. CDR1 SGHTA and CDR2 FQGNSA are derived from the germline V gene. The CDR3 has 14 amino acids, counting the end cysteine and phenylalanine. The retained sequence is limited to the CDR3, 42 bases, with the frame set at the first base. Only healthy Caucasian donors were included. Three pairs of female monozygotic twins, all aged about 18 to 30 years, were included in the twin cohort. Using Miltenyi CD45RO+ enrichment and human naive T-cell isolation kits, memory (CD45RO+) and naive T cells were isolated from PBMC. This same sample was also part of a study on yellow fever vaccine responses in identical twins. The second study also describes: According to the authors, the vaccine-induced T cell response in identical twins seemed to be partly convergent and partly specific to each individual. Focusing on identical twins, the study followed the T cell clones that responded to the vaccine, and did so with precision.

The V and J segments used are TRBV7-2 and TRBJ1-5; too little of a D gene remains to name it. This TCR was recovered from a young woman in good health. Sequenced sample: memory (CD45RO+) T cells sorted from blood. Interpreted using the paper, the cell subset or site label stands for: CD45RO+ enriched T cells. Read as DNA, the sequence is TGTGCCAGCAGCCTCGGACGGAGGGATCAGCCCCAGCATTTT. The encoded protein is CASSLGRRDQPQHF.